This T cell receptor (beta chain) appears in the sequencing data of a study of siplizumab effects on memory and regulatory T cells. Findings of the study overall: Alloreactive sequences tracing back to unstimulated CD4+ memory cells were significantly reduced by siplizumab. In roughly 75-96% of proliferating CD4+ or CD8+ clones, a naive or memory phenotype could not be assigned. There was no confirmation of the suppressive function of proliferating Tregs from siplizumab cultures. Apparently key alloresponse contributors, naive T cells also seemed more diverse than memory cells.

As for this clone: Its antigen is still unknown.

This table comes from immunoSEQ multiplex PCR, and its TCRdb copy is limited to in-frame clones, with some not included. In the table there are more than 95,000 clones, roughly 92% of which are singletons. Sequencing was done on a sample of Tregs sorted from blood. This TCR derives from a human donor in good health.

CDR3 DNA sequence: TGTGCCAGCAGCTTAGGATCCCGGACCCCGAGGAATGAGCAGTTCTTC. This translates into CASSLGSRTPRNEQFF. This chain uses TRBV7-2 with TRBJ2-1; no clear D. V lost 1 base, J lost 7 bases, and 17 bases lay in between. Germline V lookup: CDR1 SGHTA, CDR2 FQGNSA. The CDR3 has 16 residues.